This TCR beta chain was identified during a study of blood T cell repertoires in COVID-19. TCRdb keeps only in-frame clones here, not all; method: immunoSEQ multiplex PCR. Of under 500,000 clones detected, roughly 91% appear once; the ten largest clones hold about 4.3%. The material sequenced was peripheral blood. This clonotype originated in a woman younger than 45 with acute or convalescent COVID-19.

CDR3: CASSRTGQGGEQYF. CDR3 sequence (DNA): TGTGCCAGCAGTCGAACCGGACAGGGTGGCGAGCAGTACTTC. The chain employs TRBV27 and TRBJ2-7, with 8 bases identical to TRBD1. With V trimmed by 5 bases and J by 6 bases, 9 bases remained unmatched. CDR1 is MNHEY, CDR2 SMNVEV, per germline (reference sequence). There are 14 residues in the CDR3.